A selection of T cell receptor beta chains follows, all from one sample in a study of Ad26.COV2.S vaccination and SARS-CoV-2 variants. The data were produced by immunoSEQ multiplex PCR, yet TCRdb's version contains in-frame clones alone and is incomplete. The table includes 200,000 to 250,000 clones, roughly 90% detected once. The input for sequencing was peripheral blood, taken in a trial of Ad26.COV2.S vaccine versus placebo. The receptors derive from a person between 18 and 60 years old who received the Ad26.COV2.S COVID-19 vaccine or a placebo. Both conserved end residues are part of each CDR3. The D gene is left open where the match is weak. Some rows have no size entry. The others give once, few or many, or a class for an expanded clone.

J: TRBJ1-1; D: .; size: .; V: TRBV20-1; DNA: TGCAGTGCTAGCCCCGGGAAAGGGGCTTTCTTT; CDR3: CSASPGKGAFF
J: TRBJ2-5; D: TRBD1; size: once; V: TRBV9; DNA: TGTGCCAGCAGCGCGGGGACAGCGGAGGCGACCCAGTACTTC; CDR3: CASSAGTAEATQYF
J: TRBJ2-2; D: .; size: .; V: TRBV28; DNA: TGTGCCAGCAGTTTATATGAGAGACGGGACTCGAACACCGGGGAGCTGTTTTTT; CDR3: CASSLYERRDSNTGELFF
J: TRBJ1-1; D: .; size: once; V: TRBV14; DNA: TGTGCCAGCAGCCAAGAAGCCACACCGAACACTGAAGCTTTCTTT; CDR3: CASSQEATPNTEAFF
J: TRBJ2-1; D: TRBD2; size: .; V: TRBV9; DNA: TGTGCCAGCAGCTTCCGGACTAGCGGGAGGATGAATGAGCAGTTCTTC; CDR3: CASSFRTSGRMNEQFF
J: TRBJ1-6; D: .; size: few; V: TRBV2; DNA: TGTGCCAGCAGTGAATTGAGCTCCTATAATTCACCCCTCCACTTT; CDR3: CASSELSSYNSPLHF
J: TRBJ2-7; D: TRBD1; size: .; V: TRBV6-2/TRBV6-3; DNA: TGTGCCAGCAGTTACGACAGGGACTACGAGCAGTACTTC; CDR3: CASSYDRDYEQYF
J: TRBJ2-1; D: TRBD2; size: .; V: TRBV27; DNA: TGTGCCAGCAGTCCTGGGACTAGCGGGGTTTACAATGAGCAGTTCTTC; CDR3: CASSPGTSGVYNEQFF
J: TRBJ2-7; D: .; size: .; V: TRBV6-2/TRBV6-3; DNA: TGTGCCAGCAGTCACTCCTACGAGCAGTACTTC; CDR3: CASSHSYEQYF
J: TRBJ2-5; D: TRBD2; size: .; V: TRBV7-2; DNA: TGTGCCAGCAGCCCCCAGCGGGAGAGGCAGGAGACCCAGTACTTC; CDR3: CASSPQRERQETQYF